The 30 T cell receptor beta chains below come from one sample, sequenced in a study of post-analysis software for immune sequencing data (dated by TCRdb to between 2015 and 2017). Results the study describes overall, beyond this receptor: Several TRBV segments, including TRBV5-6, TRBV5-1 and TRBV20-1, were significantly more frequent in patients than controls.

For these TCRs, the target antigens are not known. The method behind the library was PCR. The instrument given in TCRdb is Illumina HiSeq 2500. To reduce PCR and sequencing biases, unique molecular identifiers were incorporated into the TCR beta cDNA libraries. In-frame beta chains were kept once TCRdb had trimmed the public reads at Q25 with fastp and called clones with MiXCR. When rows share a CDR3 protein, they turn into one entry using the most common DNA and genes. The sample table lists hundreds of thousands of distinct CDR3 sequences, around 53% of them with a count of one. Of the sample, about 4.5% is held by the ten largest clones. The specimen was blood. These TCRs come from a girl aged 10-17 years with multiple sclerosis.

The chain is built from TRBV20-1 and TRBJ1-5; 8 bases align to TRBD1. The CDR3 has 15 residues. V shed 5 bases, J shed 2 bases, and the junction held 8 bases outside the gene matches. Germline-derived CDR1 and CDR2 are DFQATT and SNEGSKA (reference sequence). The CDR3 nucleotides are TGCAGTGCTTACCTAGGACAGGGTGGCAATCAGCCCCAGCATTTT. As protein: CSAYLGQGGNQPQHF.

This chain links TRBV15 with TRBJ1-2; D gene unclear. This CDR3 contains 12 residues. CDR1 and CDR2 (germline): LNHNV, YYDKDF (reference sequence). The ends were cut back, 0 bases at V and 7 bases at J, with 6 bases in the middle. CDR3 nucleotides: TGTGCCACCAGCAGAGATTATGCTGGCTACACCTTC. As protein: CATSRDYAGYTF.

This clonotype appeared a few times. The genes are TRBV5-6 and TRBJ2-7, with 7 nucleotides matching TRBD2. The end of the DNA aligns better with TRBJ2-5, so the J call may be wrong. Looked up from germline, CDR1 is SGHDT and CDR2 is YYEEEE. The CDR3 length is 14 residues. This CDR3 is CASNEAGVKETQYF. DNA of the CDR3: TGTGCCAGCAATGAGGCGGGAGTCAAAGAGACCCAGTACTTC.

The genes are TRBV5-1 and TRBJ2-1; the D is unclear. With 1 base removed from V and 0 bases from J, the gap between germline ends came to 11 bases. The CDR3 is 16 amino acids. Germline CDR1 SGHRS, CDR2 YFSETQ. The CDR3 is CASSLPDKYSYNEQFF. The CDR3 DNA reads TGCGCCAGCAGCTTGCCCGACAAATACTCCTACAATGAGCAGTTCTTC.

Notes on this clonotype: Being one base from a much bigger clone, this may be a read error. V gene TRBV6-2 or TRBV6-3 combines with J gene TRBJ2-3, with D unclear. The CDR3 extends over 12 amino acids. Germline V gene sequence: CDR1 MNHEY, CDR2 SVGEGT. DNA of the CDR3: TGTGCCAGCAGTTACTTCACAGATACGCTGTATTTT. This gives the protein CASSYFTDTLYF.

This clonotype is a singleton in its sample. The chain couples TRBV3-1 to TRBJ1-5; no clear D gene. CDR3 size: 14 residues. V lost 1 base and J lost 5, with 9 bases in between. The germline V gene encodes CDR1 LGHDT and CDR2 YNNKEL (reference sequence). This CDR3 is CASSQGGGYQPQHF. The CDR3 DNA reads TGTGCCAGCAGCCAAGGGGGTGGCTATCAGCCCCAGCATTTT.

The chain employs TRBV12-3 or TRBV12-4 and TRBJ2-1, with TRBD2 matching over 9 bases. J was trimmed by 3 bases and V by 3 bases; bases with no gene match: 6. CDR3 length equals 16 residues. CDR3 bases: TGTGCCAGCAGTTTTAGCGGGAGCTCTTACTACAATGAGCAGTTCTTC. Translated, it gives CASSFSGSSYYNEQFF.

V gene TRBV4-2 combines with J gene TRBJ2-4, with 10 nucleotides matching TRBD2. The J call may be wrong; the DNA end is better matched by TRBJ2-7. Germline CDR1 is LGHNA and CDR2 is YNFKEQ. The CDR3 sequence is 16 residues long. CDR3 nucleotide sequence: TGTGCCAGCAGCCAAGGGGATAGCGGGGGGCTTGACGAGCAGTACTTC. This translates into CASSQGDSGGLDEQYF.

The chain links TRBV5-1 to TRBJ2-5; tentative D call: TRBD1 (6 bases). The J call is uncertain, as TRBJ2-7 better fits the DNA end. The CDR3 extends over 14 amino acids. Germline assignment: CDR1 SGHRS and CDR2 YFSETQ. Here the CDR3 DNA reads TGCGCCAGCAGCTTCCGGGACACCCACTACGAGCAGTACTTC. This encodes CASSFRDTHYEQYF.

The table lists this clonotype with a few counts. The chain carries TRBV12-3 or TRBV12-4 and TRBJ1-2; D is unclear. V was pared by 1 base and J by 5 bases, with 17 bases between. The CDR3 spans 16 residues. The CDR3 reads CASSLDPPRLGYGYTF. CDR3 bases: TGTGCCAGCAGTTTAGACCCGCCCAGGTTGGGGTATGGCTACACCTTC.

V usage is TRBV6-6 and J usage is TRBJ2-7; 8 nucleotides agree with TRBD1. The CDR3 length is 13 residues. With V trimmed by 5 bases and J by 3 bases, 3 bases remained unmatched. Germline V gene sequence: CDR1 MNHNY, CDR2 SVGAGI (reference sequence). The CDR3 loop is CASSVGTGYEQYF. The CDR3 nucleotides read TGTGCCAGCAGTGTCGGGACAGGCTACGAGCAGTACTTC.

J is TRBJ2-4 and V is TRBV20-1; 7 bases fit TRBD2. Losses at the gene ends were 3 bases for V and 3 bases for J; bases not matched to a gene: 14. The CDR3 sequence is 17 residues long. CDR1 is DFQATT, CDR2 SNEGSKA, per germline (reference sequence). The CDR3: CSASVWGSGDGKNIQYF. CDR3 in DNA: TGCAGTGCTAGTGTATGGGGCAGCGGGGATGGCAAAAACATTCAGTACTTC.

The chain links TRBV10-3 to TRBJ2-1; TRBD1 matches 10 bases. CDR1 and CDR2 (germline): ENHRY, SYGVKD. Trimming at V came to 2 bases and at J to 6 bases, leaving 4 bases not matched to a gene. The CDR3 has 15 amino acids. The CDR3 nucleotides read TGTGCCATCAGTGAGGACAGGGGGCTCGCCAATGAGCAGTTCTTC. It yields the protein CAISEDRGLANEQFF.

About this clonotype itself: The germline gene is not matched at one end of the junction; a read error may be the cause. The chain is built from TRBV7-9 and TRBJ2-7; TRBD1 matches at 7 bases. This CDR3 comprises 14 residues. CDR1 is SEHNR and CDR2 is FQNEAQ in the germline V gene (reference sequence). DNA for the CDR3: TGTTCCAGCAGCCCGGAGACAGGGTCCTACGAGCAGTACTTC. Protein product: CSSSPETGSYEQYF.

This clonotype came up a few times. The gene calls are TRBV4-1 and TRBJ1-2; a possible D gene is TRBD1 (5 bases). The CDR3 covers 12 residues. V was clipped by 5 bases and J by 6 bases, with 10 bases between them. Germline V gene sequence: CDR1 MGHRA, CDR2 YSYEKL. The CDR3 nucleotides read TGCGCCAGCAGCAAGGGACCCAATGGCTACACCTTC. It translates to CASSKGPNGYTF.

The J gene is TRBJ2-3, the V gene TRBV2; D unresolved. The CDR3 is 13 amino acids. CDR1 and CDR2 from the germline V gene are SNHLY and FYNNEI. V was cut by 5 bases and J by 0 bases, with 6 bases left in between. The CDR3 sequence is CASSWESTDTQYF. The CDR3 DNA sequence: TGTGCCAGCAGTTGGGAAAGCACAGATACGCAGTATTTT.

The chain has TRBV7-8 and TRBJ2-7; D is unclear. The V end was cut by 4 bases, the J end by 4 bases, with 20 bases between. The germline V gene encodes CDR1 SGHVS and CDR2 FQNEAQ. The CDR3 length is 16 residues. The CDR3 DNA is TGTGCCAGCAGCTCCCATCCCGCCCACCGCAGTTACGAGCAGTACTTC. It translates to CASSSHPAHRSYEQYF.

This rearrangement joins TRBV16 to TRBJ1-2; no clear D. Germline values: CDR1 KGHSY, CDR2 FQNENV. V lost 0 bases and J lost 6, with 8 bases in between. This CDR3 has 13 amino acids. The CDR3 DNA is TGTGCCAGCAGCCAATCAGGCCCGAATGGCTACACCTTC. As protein: CASSQSGPNGYTF.

The rearrangement uses TRBV30 and TRBJ2-7; D ambiguous. The CDR3 is made up of 11 amino acids. Germline V lookup: CDR1 GTSNPN, CDR2 SVGIG (reference sequence). Trimming removed 5 bases from V and 2 bases from J, with 7 bases in between. The CDR3 DNA reads TGTGCCTGGGTTGACCCCTACGAGCAGTACTTC. The encoded protein is CAWVDPYEQYF. The entire variable domain, with the rest obtained from reference TRBV30 and TRBJ2-7, is as follows: SQTIHQWPATLVQPVGSPLSLECTVEGTSNPNLYWYRQAAGRGLQLLFYSVGIGQISSEVPQNLSASRPQDRQFILSSKKLLLSDSGFYLCAWVDPYEQYFGPGTRLTVT.

Only a few counts were recorded for this clonotype. The chain uses TRBV11-2 and TRBJ2-7; 12 positions match TRBD2. The DNA end is a closer match to TRBJ2-5, so the J assignment may be wrong. From germline, CDR1 is SGHAT and CDR2 FQNNGV. The CDR3 extends over 15 amino acids. The chain's CDR3 is CASSPSGRAGETQYF. In nucleotides, the CDR3 is TGTGCCAGCAGCCCTAGCGGGAGGGCCGGGGAGACCCAGTACTTC.

The V call is TRBV5-1, the J call TRBJ2-6; tentatively, D is TRBD1 or TRBD2 (7 bases each). With 6 bases removed from V and 10 bases from J, the gap between germline ends came to 17 bases. Germline V gene data show CDR1 as SGHRS and CDR2 as YFSETQ. The CDR3 totals 14 residues. The CDR3 DNA follows: TGCGCCAGCACTCAGGGGGGGGCCGGGAACGTCCTGACTTTC. This translates into CASTQGGAGNVLTF.

This chain connects TRBV5-1 to TRBJ1-4, with D possibly TRBD1 on 5 matching bases. V lost 0 bases and J 10 bases, leaving 16 bases between the germline ends. Germline V gives CDR1 SGHRS, CDR2 YFSETQ. The CDR3 sequence is 15 residues long. The CDR3 sequence: CASSLGGDASGKLFF. The CDR3 DNA follows: TGCGCCAGCAGCTTGGGAGGGGATGCCTCGGGAAAACTGTTTTTT.

This clonotype came up once. The chain couples TRBV7-9 to TRBJ1-1, with a possible D match to TRBD1 (5 bases). The CDR3 totals 16 residues. CDR1 is SEHNR, CDR2 FQNEAQ, per germline (reference sequence). V lost 0 bases, J lost 0 bases, and 11 bases lay in between. Here the CDR3 reads CASSLAPGPLNTEAFF. CDR3 nucleotides: TGTGCCAGCAGCTTAGCGCCGGGACCGTTGAACACTGAAGCTTTCTTT.

The gene calls are TRBV7-6 and TRBJ1-5, with D hard to call. V dropped 0 bases and J dropped 7 bases, with 13 bases sitting between them. The CDR3 is made up of 15 amino acids. Germline loops: CDR1 SGHVS, CDR2 FNYEAQ. CDR3 amino acids: CASSLAFGSAQPQHF. The DNA for the CDR3 is TGTGCCAGCAGCTTAGCGTTTGGGTCGGCCCAGCCCCAGCATTTT.

The chain has TRBV29-1 and TRBJ2-7, with 10 positions matching TRBD1. From germline, CDR1 is SQVTM and CDR2 ANQGSEA. This CDR3 is 15 amino acids long. V was pared by 6 bases and J by 3 bases, with 11 bases of the junction left unmatched. CDR3 in amino acids: CSVARGTGDRYEQYF. The CDR3 region has the DNA TGCAGCGTCGCACGCGGGACAGGGGACCGCTACGAGCAGTACTTC.

This clonotype has more than one count but fewer than ten. The chain is built from TRBV4-2 and TRBJ2-3, with D hard to call. The CDR3 is made up of 15 amino acids. Trimming left V 1 base short and J 2 bases short, with 10 bases between. CDR1 is LGHNA, CDR2 YNFKEQ, per germline. The CDR3 loop reads CASSQVGPDTDTQYF. Written as DNA, the CDR3 is TGTGCCAGCAGCCAAGTCGGTCCGGACACAGATACGCAGTATTTT.

This clonotype was seen a handful of times. The chain couples TRBV12-3 or TRBV12-4 to TRBJ1-2; no firm D call. The CDR3 runs to 13 residues. V lost 4 bases and J lost 4, with 10 bases in between. CDR3 in amino acids: CASSSVSFYGYTF. As DNA, the CDR3 is TGTGCCAGCAGTTCGGTCAGCTTCTATGGCTACACCTTC.

The rearrangement uses TRBV7-9 and TRBJ2-5; 9 bases are a match to TRBD1. TRBJ2-7 matches the DNA end more closely, so the J call is doubtful. Germline lookup yields CDR1 SEHNR and CDR2 FQNEAQ (reference sequence). The CDR3 has 14 amino acids. CDR3 amino acids: CASSGDRVLHEQYF. The CDR3 DNA reads as TGTGCCAGCAGCGGGGACAGGGTATTACACGAGCAGTACTTC.

The chain has TRBV29-1 and TRBJ1-2; D might be TRBD1 (6 bases). V lost 7 bases, J lost 8 bases, and 17 bases lay in between. CDR1 SQVTM and CDR2 ANQGSEA come from the germline V gene. This CDR3 has 12 amino acids. This CDR3 is CSAQTGLVGYTF. In DNA form, the CDR3 reads TGCAGCGCCCAGACAGGCCTAGTGGGCTACACCTTC.

The rearrangement links TRBV29-1 to TRBJ1-1; tentative D call: TRBD1 (5 bases). The germline V and J ends were trimmed by 7 bases and 5 bases, with 17 bases remaining between them. This CDR3 spans 13 amino acids. Germline V gives CDR1 SQVTM, CDR2 ANQGSEA. CDR3 protein: CSAVGQGWTEAFF. Here the CDR3 DNA reads TGCAGCGCCGTGGGGCAGGGATGGACTGAAGCTTTCTTT.